This T cell receptor beta chain was profiled in a study of blood T cell repertoires in COVID-19. Looking at the study overall: Nucleic acid was either cDNA or gDNA, and it came from T cells, B-cell-depleted T cells, or PBMCs.

CDR3 length equals 14 residues. Per germline, CDR1 SGHTA and CDR2 FQGNSA. Trimming shortened V by 1 base and J by 3 bases, and 9 bases separated the two germline ends. In the original analysis: The assay estimated nucleated cells by amplifying reference gene primers. Using immunoSEQ multiplex PCR, the repertoire was profiled, and TCRdb retains in-frame clones only, with some absent. D and trimming come from the DNA, and the V and J calls and clone size come from that table. Counted here are approximately 100,000 clones, roughly 80% occurring once; the ten biggest clones make up roughly 4.4%. The rearrangement uses TRBV7-2 and TRBJ1-1; D gene unclear. The sample taken for sequencing was peripheral blood. This sequence was found in a man between 60 and 75 years old with acute or convalescent COVID-19. DNA of the CDR3: TGTGCCAGCAGCTTAGGAGGGTCCCACACTGAAGCTTTCTTT. Amino acid sequence: CASSLGGSHTEAFF.